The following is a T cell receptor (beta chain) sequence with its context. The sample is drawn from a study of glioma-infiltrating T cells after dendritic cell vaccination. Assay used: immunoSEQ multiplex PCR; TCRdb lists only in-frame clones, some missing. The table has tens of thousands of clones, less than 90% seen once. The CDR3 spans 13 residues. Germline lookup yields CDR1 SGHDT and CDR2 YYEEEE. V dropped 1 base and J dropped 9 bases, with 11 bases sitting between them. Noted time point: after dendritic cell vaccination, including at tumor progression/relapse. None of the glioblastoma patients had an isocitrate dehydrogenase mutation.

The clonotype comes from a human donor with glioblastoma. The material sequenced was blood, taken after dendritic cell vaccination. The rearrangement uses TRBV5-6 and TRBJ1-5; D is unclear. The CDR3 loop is CASSLLGVGPQHF. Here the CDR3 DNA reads TGTGCCAGCAGCTTGCTAGGTGTTGGGCCCCAGCATTTT.